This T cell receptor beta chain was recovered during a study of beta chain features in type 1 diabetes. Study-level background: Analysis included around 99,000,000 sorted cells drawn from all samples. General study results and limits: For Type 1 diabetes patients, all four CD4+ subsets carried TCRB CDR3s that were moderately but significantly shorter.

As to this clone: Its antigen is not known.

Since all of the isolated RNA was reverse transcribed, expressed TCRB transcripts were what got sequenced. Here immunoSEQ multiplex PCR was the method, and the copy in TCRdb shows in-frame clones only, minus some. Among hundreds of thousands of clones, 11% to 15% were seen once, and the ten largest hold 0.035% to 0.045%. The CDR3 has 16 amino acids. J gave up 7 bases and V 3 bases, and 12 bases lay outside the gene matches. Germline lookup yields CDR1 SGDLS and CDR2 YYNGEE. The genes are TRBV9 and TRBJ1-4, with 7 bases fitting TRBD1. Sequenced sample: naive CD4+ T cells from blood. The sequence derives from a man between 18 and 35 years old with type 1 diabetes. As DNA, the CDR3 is TGTGCCAGCAGCGAAAGATCAGGGGGGCTCGGTGAAAAACTGTTTTTT. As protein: CASSERSGGLGEKLFF.